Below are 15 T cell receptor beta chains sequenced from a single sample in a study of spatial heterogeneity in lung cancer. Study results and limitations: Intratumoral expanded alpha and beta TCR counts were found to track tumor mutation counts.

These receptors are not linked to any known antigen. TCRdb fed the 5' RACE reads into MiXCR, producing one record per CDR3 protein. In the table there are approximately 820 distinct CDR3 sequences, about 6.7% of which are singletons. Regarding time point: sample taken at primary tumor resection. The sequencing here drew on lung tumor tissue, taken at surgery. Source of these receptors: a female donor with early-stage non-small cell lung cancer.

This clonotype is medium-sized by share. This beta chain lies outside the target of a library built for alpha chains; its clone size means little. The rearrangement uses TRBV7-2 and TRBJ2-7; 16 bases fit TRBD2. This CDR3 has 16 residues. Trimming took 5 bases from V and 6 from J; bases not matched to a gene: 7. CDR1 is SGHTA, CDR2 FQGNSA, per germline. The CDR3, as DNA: TGTGCCAGCAGCCCGGGACTAGCGGGAGGGCATGGCGAGCAGTACTTC. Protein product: CASSPGLAGGHGEQYF.

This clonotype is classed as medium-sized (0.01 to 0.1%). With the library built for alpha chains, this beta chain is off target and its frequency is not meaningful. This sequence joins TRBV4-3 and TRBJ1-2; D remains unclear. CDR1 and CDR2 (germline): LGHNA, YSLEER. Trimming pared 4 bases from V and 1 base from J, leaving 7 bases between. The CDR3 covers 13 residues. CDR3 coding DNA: TGCGCCAGCAGCCCAGGACTTAACTATGGCTACACCTTC. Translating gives CASSPGLNYGYTF.

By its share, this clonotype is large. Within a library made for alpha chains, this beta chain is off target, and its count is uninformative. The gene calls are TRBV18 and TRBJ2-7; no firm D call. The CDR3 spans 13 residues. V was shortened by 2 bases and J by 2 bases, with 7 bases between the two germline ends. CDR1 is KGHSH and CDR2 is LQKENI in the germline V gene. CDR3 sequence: CASSPGQTYEQYF. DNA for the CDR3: TGTGCCAGCTCACCAGGGCAGACCTACGAGCAGTACTTC. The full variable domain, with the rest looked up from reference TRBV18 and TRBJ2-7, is NAGVMQNPRHLVRRRGQEARLRCSPMKGHSHVYWYRQLPEEGLKFMVYLQKENIIDESGMPKERFSAEFPKEGPSILRIQQVVRGDSAAYFCASSPGQTYEQYFGPGTRLTVT.

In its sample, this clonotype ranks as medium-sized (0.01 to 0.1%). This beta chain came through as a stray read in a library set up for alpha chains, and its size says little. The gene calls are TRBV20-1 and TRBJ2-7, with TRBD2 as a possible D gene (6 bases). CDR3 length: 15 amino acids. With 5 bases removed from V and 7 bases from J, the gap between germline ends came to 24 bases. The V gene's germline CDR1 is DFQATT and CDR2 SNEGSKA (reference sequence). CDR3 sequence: CSAYTGGGSPGEQYF. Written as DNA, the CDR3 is TGCAGTGCTTATACAGGAGGAGGGAGCCCGGGGGAGCAGTACTTC.

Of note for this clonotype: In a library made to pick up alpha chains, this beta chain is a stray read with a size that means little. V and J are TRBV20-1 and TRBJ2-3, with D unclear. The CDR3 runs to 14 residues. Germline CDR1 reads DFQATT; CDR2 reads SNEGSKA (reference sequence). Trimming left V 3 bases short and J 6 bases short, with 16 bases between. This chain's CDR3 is CSARDPQGDDTQYF. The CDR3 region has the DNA TGCAGTGCTAGGGACCCCCAAGGAGACGATACGCAGTATTTT.

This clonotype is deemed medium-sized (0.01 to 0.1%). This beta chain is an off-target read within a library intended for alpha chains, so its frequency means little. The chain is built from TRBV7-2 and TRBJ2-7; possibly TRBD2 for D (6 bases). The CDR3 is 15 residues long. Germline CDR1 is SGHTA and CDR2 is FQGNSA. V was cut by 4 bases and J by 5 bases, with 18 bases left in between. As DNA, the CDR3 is TGTGCCAGCAGCTCGCGGAGGGCCCTTTCTCACGAGCAGTACTTC. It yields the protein CASSSRRALSHEQYF.

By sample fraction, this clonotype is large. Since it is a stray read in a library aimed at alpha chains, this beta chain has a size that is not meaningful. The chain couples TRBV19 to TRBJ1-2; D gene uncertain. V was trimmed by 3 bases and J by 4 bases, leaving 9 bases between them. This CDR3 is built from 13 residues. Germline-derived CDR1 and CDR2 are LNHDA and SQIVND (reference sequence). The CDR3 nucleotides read TGTGCCAGTAGTATTTTGAGTGGCTATGGCTACACCTTC. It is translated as CASSILSGYGYTF.

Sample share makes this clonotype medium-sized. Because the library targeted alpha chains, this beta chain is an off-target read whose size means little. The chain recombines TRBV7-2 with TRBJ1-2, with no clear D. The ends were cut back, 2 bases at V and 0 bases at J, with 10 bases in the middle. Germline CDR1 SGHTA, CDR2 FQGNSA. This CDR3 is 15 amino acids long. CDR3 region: CASSLKAYSNYGYTF. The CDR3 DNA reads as TGTGCCAGCAGCTTAAAGGCCTATTCTAACTATGGCTACACCTTC.

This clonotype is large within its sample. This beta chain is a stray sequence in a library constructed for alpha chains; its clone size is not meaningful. The CDR3 DNA reads as TGTGCCAGCAGCCCCCAGTGGAGCTCCTACAATGAGCAGTTCTTC. It yields the protein CASSPQWSSYNEQFF. This sequence joins TRBV11-2 and TRBJ2-1; no definite D call. The V end lost 5 bases, the J end lost 0 bases, and 11 bases lay between the germline ends. Per germline, CDR1 SGHAT and CDR2 FQNNGV. CDR3 length equals 15 residues.

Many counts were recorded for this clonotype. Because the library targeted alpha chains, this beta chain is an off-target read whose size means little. Written as DNA, the CDR3 is TGCAGTGCTAGCCCGGGACTAGCGGGGGGAAACACAGATACGCAGTATTTT. Translated: CSASPGLAGGNTDTQYF. V is TRBV20-1 and J is TRBJ2-3; 15 bases line up with TRBD2. The V and J ends lost 3 bases and 2 bases, in that order; junction bases with no gene match: 6. The CDR3 runs to 17 residues. In germline, CDR1 is DFQATT, CDR2 SNEGSKA (reference sequence).

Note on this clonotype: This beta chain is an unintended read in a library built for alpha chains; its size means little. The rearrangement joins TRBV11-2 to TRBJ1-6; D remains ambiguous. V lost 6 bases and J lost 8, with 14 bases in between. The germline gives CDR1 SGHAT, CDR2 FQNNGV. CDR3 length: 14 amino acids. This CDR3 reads CASRSVRDDSPLHF. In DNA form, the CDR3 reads TGTGCCAGCAGAAGCGTCCGGGATGATTCACCCCTCCACTTT. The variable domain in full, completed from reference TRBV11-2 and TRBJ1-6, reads EAGVAQSPRYKIIEKRQSVAFWCNPISGHATLYWYQQILGQGPKLLIQFQNNGVVDDSQLPKDRFSAERLKGVDSTLKIQPAKLEDSAVYLCASRSVRDDSPLHFGNGTRLTVT.

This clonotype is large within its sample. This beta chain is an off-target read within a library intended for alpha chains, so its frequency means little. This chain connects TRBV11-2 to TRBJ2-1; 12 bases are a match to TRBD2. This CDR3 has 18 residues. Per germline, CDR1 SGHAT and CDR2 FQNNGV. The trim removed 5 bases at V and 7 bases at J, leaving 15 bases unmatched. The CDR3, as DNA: TGTGCCAGCAGCAACTGGCCTCCGACTAGCGGGAGCGTGAATGAGCAGTTCTTC. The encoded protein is CASSNWPPTSGSVNEQFF.

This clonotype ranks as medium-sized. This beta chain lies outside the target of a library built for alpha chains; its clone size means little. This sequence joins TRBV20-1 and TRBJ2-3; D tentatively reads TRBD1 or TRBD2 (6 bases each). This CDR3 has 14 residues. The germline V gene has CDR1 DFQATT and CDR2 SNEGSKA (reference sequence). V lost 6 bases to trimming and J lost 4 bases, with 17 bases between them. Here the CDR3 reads CSAPRRGPSDTQYF. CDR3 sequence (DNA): TGCAGTGCGCCCAGACGGGGGCCATCAGATACGCAGTATTTT.

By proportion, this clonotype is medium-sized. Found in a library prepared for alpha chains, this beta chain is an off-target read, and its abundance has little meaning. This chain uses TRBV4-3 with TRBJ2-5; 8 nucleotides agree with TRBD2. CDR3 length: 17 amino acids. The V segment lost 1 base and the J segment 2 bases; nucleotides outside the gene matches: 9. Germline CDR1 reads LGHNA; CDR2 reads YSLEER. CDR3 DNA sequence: TGCGCCAGCAGCCAAGGGCCGGGGGGGGAACTACAAGAGACCCAGTACTTC. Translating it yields CASSQGPGGELQETQYF.

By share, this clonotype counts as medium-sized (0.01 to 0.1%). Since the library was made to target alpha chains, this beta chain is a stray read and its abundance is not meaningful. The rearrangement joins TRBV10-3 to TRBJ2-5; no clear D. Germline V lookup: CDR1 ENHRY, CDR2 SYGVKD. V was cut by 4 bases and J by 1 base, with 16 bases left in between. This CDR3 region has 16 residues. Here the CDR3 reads CAISGASDSSQETQYF. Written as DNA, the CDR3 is TGTGCCATCAGTGGAGCGTCGGATTCGTCCCAAGAGACCCAGTACTTC.